A single sample is the source of the 20 T cell receptor beta chains below, sequenced in a study of shared clonotypes between healthy human individuals. CD45RO negativity and positive selection for CCR7 defined naive CD8 cells, a population that excluded terminally differentiated effector memory CD45RA+ cells. Clones were read by immunoSEQ multiplex PCR, and TCRdb kept only the in-frame ones, dropping some. Of about 580,000 clones listed, nearly 98% were seen once; the top ten hold 0.25% to 0.35%. Sample: naive CD8+ T cells sorted from blood. The receptors shown here come from a man aged 25 to 40 in good health.

The genes are TRBV2 and TRBJ2-7; 8 bases line up with TRBD1. J gave up 0 bases and V 5 bases, and 9 bases lay outside the gene matches. Germline CDR1 reads SNHLY; CDR2 reads FYNNEI. The CDR3 consists of 16 residues. CDR3 amino acids: CASSTSRDRTSYEQYF. CDR3 in DNA: TGTGCCAGCAGTACTTCCCGGGACAGGACCTCCTACGAGCAGTACTTC.

V gene TRBV4-1 combines with J gene TRBJ2-2; D uncertain. The V end lost 4 bases, the J end lost 7 bases, and 10 bases lay between the germline ends. The CDR3 length is 13 residues. CDR1 MGHRA and CDR2 YSYEKL come from the germline V gene. The CDR3 DNA sequence: TGCGCCAGCAGCCCAGCGTGGAACGGGGAGCTGTTTTTT. The encoded protein is CASSPAWNGELFF.

This rearrangement joins TRBV7-2 to TRBJ2-1; D uncertain. V dropped 4 bases and J dropped 12 bases, with 19 bases sitting between them. The CDR3 extends over 14 amino acids. CDR1 and CDR2 (germline): SGHTA, FQGNSA. CDR3 sequence: CASSSPEQVLVQFF. In DNA form, the CDR3 reads TGTGCCAGCAGCTCCCCTGAGCAGGTTTTAGTGCAGTTCTTC.

V gene TRBV5-1 combines with J gene TRBJ2-2; 11 bases map to TRBD1. The CDR3 runs 17 residues. Germline CDR1 is SGHRS and CDR2 is YFSETQ. V lost 2 bases to trimming and J lost 4 bases; unmatched junction nucleotides: 7. This CDR3 is CASSFLPGQGGTGELFF. In DNA, the CDR3 is TGCGCCAGCAGCTTTCTACCGGGACAGGGGGGCACCGGGGAGCTGTTTTTT.

The chain links TRBV7-8 to TRBJ2-3; D uncertain. CDR3 length: 14 residues. Germline CDR1 is SGHVS and CDR2 is FQNEAQ. Between the trimmed V and J ends, which lost 1 base and 11 bases, there was a span of 16 bases. The CDR3 nucleotides are TGTGCCAGCAGCTTAGAAGATGGGGTCGACATGCAGTATTTT. As protein: CASSLEDGVDMQYF.

This chain links TRBV25-1 with TRBJ1-3; D is ambiguous. Trimming took off 7 bases at V and 2 bases at J, with 6 bases between the two ends. The CDR3 runs to 12 residues. Germline loops: CDR1 MGHDK, CDR2 SYGVNS. CDR3 region: CASTMTGNTIYF. The CDR3 DNA is TGTGCCAGCACCATGACTGGAAACACCATATATTTT. Using reference TRBV25-1 and TRBJ1-3 for the parts outside the CDR3, the full variable domain is EADIYQTPRYLVIGTGKKITLECSQTMGHDKMYWYQQDPGMELHLIHYSYGVNSTEKGDLSSESTVSRIRTEHFPLTLESARPSHTSQYLCASTMTGNTIYFGEGSWLTVV.

The chain is built from TRBV11-2 and TRBJ2-7; TRBD1 matches at 8 bases. After removal of 1 base from V and 0 bases from J, the junction contained 11 bases not matched to a gene. The CDR3 has 18 amino acids. Germline V gene sequence: CDR1 SGHAT, CDR2 FQNNGV. The CDR3 DNA reads TGTGCCAGCAGCTTAGCTCAACCGGGACAGGTATACTCCTACGAGCAGTACTTC. Protein product: CASSLAQPGQVYSYEQYF.

CDR3 bases: TGTGCCAGCAGTGAAGCGCTAGCCTACAGGGGGGGGAACACTGAAGCTTTCTTT. Amino acid sequence: CASSEALAYRGGNTEAFF. The chain recombines TRBV2 with TRBJ1-1, with 8 bases identical to TRBD1. With 0 bases clipped from V and 1 base from J, the junction kept 10 bases outside the gene matches. Looked up from germline, CDR1 is SNHLY and CDR2 is FYNNEI. CDR3 length equals 18 residues. Complete variable domain (other parts from reference TRBV2 and TRBJ1-1): EPEVTQTPSHQVTQMGQEVILRCVPISNHLYFYWYRQILGQKVEFLVSFYNNEISEKSEIFDDQFSVERPDGSNFTLKIRSTKLEDSAMYFCASSEALAYRGGNTEAFFGQGTRLTVV.

This chain connects TRBV2 to TRBJ2-1; D gene unclear. V shed 7 bases and J shed 9 bases, with 10 bases lying between them. The CDR3 is made up of 11 amino acids. Per the germline V gene, CDR1 is SNHLY and CDR2 is FYNNEI. Here the CDR3 DNA reads TGTGCCAGCATCGAATCTATTGAGCAGTTCTTC. It translates to CASIESIEQFF.

This sequence joins TRBV27 and TRBJ2-5; no firm D call. Germline-derived CDR1 and CDR2 are MNHEY and SMNVEV (reference sequence). There are 12 residues in the CDR3. V dropped 8 bases and J dropped 2 bases, with 9 bases sitting between them. The CDR3 DNA reads TGTGCCAGCGGTACACAACAAGAGACCCAGTACTTC. Translated, it gives CASGTQQETQYF.

This clone came up once. This rearrangement joins TRBV7-8 to TRBJ2-7; no clear D. With 0 bases removed from V and 6 bases from J, the gap between germline ends came to 6 bases. This CDR3 region has 12 residues. CDR1 SGHVS and CDR2 FQNEAQ come from the germline V gene. Here the CDR3 DNA reads TGTGCCAGCAGCTTAGCGAGTTTCGAGCAGTACTTC. As protein: CASSLASFEQYF.

The rearrangement links TRBV7-9 to TRBJ2-7, with D unclear. The CDR3 is 12 amino acids. V lost 5 bases to trimming and J lost 2 bases, with 7 bases between them. In germline, CDR1 is SEHNR, CDR2 FQNEAQ (reference sequence). CDR3 bases: TGTGCCAGCAGCATCTCCGCCTACGAGCAGTACTTC. Amino acids: CASSISAYEQYF.

The genes are TRBV5-6 and TRBJ2-7, with 7 nucleotides matching TRBD2. The CDR3 length is 15 residues. The V gene's germline CDR1 is SGHDT and CDR2 YYEEEE. J lost 1 base, V lost 2 bases, and 6 bases had no gene match. As DNA, the CDR3 is TGTGCCAGCAGCTTCGGCGGGGGTAATTCCTACGAGCAGTACTTC. Amino acids: CASSFGGGNSYEQYF.

The V call is TRBV6-6, the J call TRBJ2-7; D remains unclear. The CDR3 has 13 amino acids. Per germline, CDR1 MNHNY and CDR2 SVGAGI (reference sequence). Trimming shortened V by 2 bases and J by 5 bases, and 10 bases separated the two germline ends. As DNA, the CDR3 is TGTGCCAGCAGTTACGCCCTGGTCGACGAGCAGTACTTC. Translating gives CASSYALVDEQYF.

The chain joins TRBV19 to TRBJ2-1; 8 bases align to TRBD2. Germline V lookup: CDR1 LNHDA, CDR2 SQIVND (reference sequence). The CDR3 consists of 14 residues. V shed 5 bases and J 8 bases; nucleotides not matched to a gene: 8. CDR3 protein: CASSPWTSMDEQFF. Here the CDR3 DNA reads TGTGCCAGTAGTCCCTGGACTAGCATGGATGAGCAGTTCTTC.

In DNA, the CDR3 is TGCGCCAGCAGCCAACTCGGCGGAGGCACAGATACGCAGTATTTT. Translating gives CASSQLGGGTDTQYF. The rearrangement uses TRBV4-3 and TRBJ2-3; no firm D call. The CDR3 is 15 amino acids. Germline assignment: CDR1 LGHNA and CDR2 YSLEER. Trimming stripped 2 bases from V and 1 base from J, with 10 bases between.

The chain links TRBV7-9 to TRBJ2-7, with D unresolved. CDR1 is SEHNR and CDR2 is FQNEAQ in the germline V gene (reference sequence). Between the trimmed V and J ends, which lost 1 base and 2 bases, there was a span of 12 bases. The CDR3 is 15 amino acids. CDR3: CASSLGHTTAYEQYF. In DNA, the CDR3 is TGTGCCAGCAGCTTAGGACATACCACCGCCTACGAGCAGTACTTC.

A word on this clone: Other DNA sequences in this specimen translate into the identical CDR3. This chain connects TRBV13 to TRBJ2-2; 7 bases are a match to TRBD2. Looked up from germline, CDR1 is PRHDT and CDR2 is FYEKMQ (reference sequence). This CDR3 is 15 amino acids long. J lost 4 bases, V lost 2 bases, and 4 bases had no gene match. The chain's CDR3 is CASSLRGRGTGELFF. DNA of the CDR3: TGTGCCAGCAGCTTACGTGGGAGGGGCACCGGGGAGCTGTTTTTT.

The CDR3 DNA reads TGTGCCAGCAGCCCAGCCCGGGGGCCGAGCTCCTACGAGCAGTACTTC. Amino acids: CASSPARGPSSYEQYF. V and J are TRBV11-2 and TRBJ2-7; D is possibly TRBD1 or TRBD2 (6 bases each). The CDR3 spans 16 residues. V lost 5 bases and J lost 0, with 17 bases in between. The V gene's germline CDR1 is SGHAT and CDR2 FQNNGV.

The chain carries TRBV30 and TRBJ2-1; 9 bases fit TRBD2. CDR1 is GTSNPN and CDR2 is SVGIG in the germline V gene (reference sequence). V dropped 0 bases and J dropped 10; count of bases not matched to a gene: 10. CDR3 size: 15 residues. CDR3 DNA sequence: TGTGCCTGGAGTGTACCCAGCGGGAGGCGAGGGGAGCAGTTCTTC. Its protein is CAWSVPSGRRGEQFF.